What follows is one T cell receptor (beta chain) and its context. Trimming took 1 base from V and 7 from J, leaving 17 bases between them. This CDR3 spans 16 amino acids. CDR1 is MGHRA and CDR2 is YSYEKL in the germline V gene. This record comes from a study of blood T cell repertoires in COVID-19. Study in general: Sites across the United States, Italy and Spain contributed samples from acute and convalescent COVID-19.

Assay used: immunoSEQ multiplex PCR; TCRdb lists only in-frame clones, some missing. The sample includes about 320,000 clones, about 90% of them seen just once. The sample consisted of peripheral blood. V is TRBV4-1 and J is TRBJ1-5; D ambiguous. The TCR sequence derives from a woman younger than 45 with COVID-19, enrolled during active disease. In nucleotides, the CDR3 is TGCGCCAGCAGCCAAGCTATAGAGGGTCTAGGACAGCCCCAGCATTTT. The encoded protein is CASSQAIEGLGQPQHF.